This T cell receptor (beta chain) is drawn from a study of blood T cell repertoires in COVID-19. Study-level information: Acute and convalescent COVID-19 specimens originated in the United States, Italy and Spain. Nucleic acid was either cDNA or gDNA, and it came from T cells, B-cell-depleted T cells, or PBMCs.

Seattle participants joined during active infection and were tracked over time. Assay used: immunoSEQ multiplex PCR; TCRdb lists only in-frame clones, some missing. The sample lists hundreds of thousands of clones; almost 90% were seen once. The receptor was derived from a woman younger than 45 with COVID-19, enrolled during active disease. The sample consisted of peripheral blood.

The CDR3 DNA reads TGTGCCAGCAGCGGCAGGCCTGGAAACACCATATATTTT. It codes for CASSGRPGNTIYF. This chain connects TRBV5-6 to TRBJ1-3, with D hard to call. Germline values: CDR1 SGHDT, CDR2 YYEEEE. Trimming stripped 4 bases from V and 2 bases from J, with 7 bases between. The CDR3 covers 13 residues.